These 25 T cell receptor beta chains came from one sample sequenced in a study of blood T cells in healthy people across ages. For the second PCR, which ran for about 6 to 11 cycles, a sample-barcoded 5' primer and a J-beta primer mix were used. TCRdb reprocessed the 5' RACE reads via MiXCR and lists one record per CDR3 protein. Of about 1.8 million distinct CDR3 sequences listed, around 50% are singletons. The sequenced material came from blood. The receptor source for this set is a woman in her thirties or forties in good health.

V usage is TRBV3-1 and J usage is TRBJ2-7; the D is unclear. CDR1 LGHDT and CDR2 YNNKEL come from the germline V gene (reference sequence). This CDR3 contains 16 residues. The V end was cut by 1 base, the J end by 5 bases, with 18 bases between. The CDR3 protein is CASSQGDVNARNEQYF. CDR3 sequence (DNA): TGTGCCAGCAGCCAAGGAGACGTGAACGCCCGAAACGAGCAGTACTTC.

This clonotype was recorded a few times. CDR3 sequence reads: CASSFGPDGYNEQFF. The CDR3 DNA reads TGTGCCAGCAGTTTTGGCCCGGATGGTTACAATGAGCAGTTCTTC. The chain combines TRBV12-3 or TRBV12-4 with TRBJ2-1; D is ambiguous. Trimming left V 3 bases short and J 4 bases short, with 13 bases between. This CDR3 comprises 15 residues.

This clonotype was recorded a few times. This rearrangement joins TRBV7-2 to TRBJ2-5, with D possibly TRBD2 on 6 matching bases. The germline gives CDR1 SGHTA, CDR2 FQGNSA. The CDR3 runs to 15 residues. Between the trimmed V and J ends, which lost 5 bases and 4 bases, there was a span of 17 bases. CDR3 in DNA: TGTGCCAGCAGCCCGGGACTGCATAGACCAGAGACCCAGTACTTC. Its protein product is CASSPGLHRPETQYF. The whole variable domain, remainder taken from reference TRBV7-2 and TRBJ2-5, is GAGVSQSPSNKVTEKGKDVELRCDPISGHTALYWYRQSLGQGLEFLIYFQGNSAPDKSGLPSDRFSAERTGGSVSTLTIQRTQQEDSAVYLCASSPGLHRPETQYFGPGTRLLVL.

The rearrangement uses TRBV6-1 and TRBJ2-2, with 13 bases that match TRBD2. CDR1 and CDR2 (germline): MNHNS, SASEGT. CDR3 length: 15 residues. V lost 9 bases to trimming and J lost 6 bases; unmatched junction nucleotides: 7. CDR3 sequence reads: CASYTSGGAPGELFF. The CDR3 DNA reads TGTGCCAGTTATACTAGCGGGGGGGCCCCCGGGGAGCTGTTTTTT.

This clonotype was seen a handful of times. This sequence joins TRBV3-1 and TRBJ2-4, with TRBD1 matching 8 bases. The trim removed 4 bases at V and 6 bases at J, leaving 2 bases unmatched. The CDR3 extends over 13 amino acids. The germline V gene has CDR1 LGHDT and CDR2 YNNKEL (reference sequence). The CDR3, as DNA: TGTGCCAGCAGCCGGACAGGGACAAACATTCAGTACTTC. Residues: CASSRTGTNIQYF. Full variable domain (missing parts from reference TRBV3-1 and TRBJ2-4): DTAVSQTPKYLVTQMGNDKSIKCEQNLGHDTMYWYKQDSKKFLKIMFSYNNKELIINETVPNRFSPKSPDKAHLNLHINSLELGDSAVYFCASSRTGTNIQYFGAGTRLSVL.

V and J are TRBV6-2 or TRBV6-3 and TRBJ2-1; D is unclear. The CDR3 length is 11 residues. Trimming took 2 bases from V and 8 from J, leaving 4 bases between them. In germline, CDR1 is MNHEY, CDR2 SVGEGT. The CDR3 spells CASSYADEQFF. The CDR3 nucleotides are TGTGCCAGCAGTTACGCGGATGAGCAGTTCTTC.

This clonotype has just a few counts. CDR3 in amino acids: CASSQVVGNEQFF. CDR3 sequence (DNA): TGTGCCAGCAGCCAAGTCGTTGGCAATGAGCAGTTCTTC. The gene calls are TRBV14 and TRBJ2-1, with no clear D. Trimming cost V 1 base and J 6 bases, with 7 bases left between them. The V gene's germline CDR1 is SGHDN and CDR2 FVKESK. This CDR3 contains 13 residues. Supplemented by reference TRBV14 and TRBJ2-1, the full variable domain reads EAGVTQFPSHSVIEKGQTVTLRCDPISGHDNLYWYRRVMGKEIKFLLHFVKESKQDESGMPNNRFLAERTGGTYSTLKVQPAELEDSGVYFCASSQVVGNEQFFGPGTRLTVL.

This clonotype was counted a few times. The chain combines TRBV4-1 with TRBJ1-2; 7 bases are shared with TRBD1. V lost 1 base, J lost 0 bases, and 5 bases stayed unmatched. The CDR3 consists of 16 residues. Germline-derived CDR1 and CDR2 are MGHRA and YSYEKL. The CDR3 DNA reads TGCGCCAGCAGCCAAGCGGACAGGCTAGCTAACTATGGCTACACCTTC. This gives the protein CASSQADRLANYGYTF.

The rearrangement uses TRBV20-1 and TRBJ2-1; TRBD2 might be the D (6 bases). This CDR3 region has 15 residues. Per germline, CDR1 DFQATT and CDR2 SNEGSKA (reference sequence). V was cut by 2 bases and J by 4 bases, with 15 bases left in between. The CDR3 here is CSARSGTSPYNEQFF. As DNA, the CDR3 is TGCAGTGCTAGATCCGGGACTTCGCCTTACAATGAGCAGTTCTTC.

This clonotype was observed a few times. This chain uses TRBV29-1 with TRBJ1-1; TRBD1 might be the D (5 bases). The CDR3 extends over 11 amino acids. CDR1 and CDR2 from the germline V gene are SQVTM and ANQGSEA. In DNA form, the CDR3 reads TGCAGTGCTCAGGGGAACACTGAAGCTTTCTTT. As protein: CSAQGNTEAFF.

This CDR3 reads CSAAGVKGTEAFF. CDR3 DNA sequence: TGCAGTGCTGCAGGGGTGAAGGGCACTGAAGCTTTCTTT. V gene TRBV20-1 combines with J gene TRBJ1-1, with D possibly TRBD1 on 6 matching bases. This CDR3 spans 13 amino acids. In germline, CDR1 is DFQATT, CDR2 SNEGSKA (reference sequence). Trimming removed 5 bases from V and 4 bases from J, with 14 bases in between.

V is TRBV6-6 and J is TRBJ1-2; no reliable D call. The CDR3 covers 15 residues. Germline V gene lookup returns CDR1 MNHNY and CDR2 SVGAGI (reference sequence). Trimming pared 6 bases from V and 0 bases from J, leaving 14 bases between. CDR3 protein: CASRKGMVANYGYTF. As DNA, the CDR3 is TGTGCCAGCAGGAAAGGAATGGTAGCTAACTATGGCTACACCTTC.

This clonotype was found a few times. The gene calls are TRBV4-3 and TRBJ1-2; 10 nucleotides match TRBD1. V shed 0 bases, J shed 3 bases, and the junction held 10 bases outside the gene matches. Germline lookup yields CDR1 LGHNA and CDR2 YSLEER. There are 18 residues in the CDR3. CDR3 loop: CASSQEVDRGPGDYGYTF. CDR3 coding DNA: TGCGCCAGCAGCCAAGAGGTTGACAGGGGGCCCGGGGACTATGGCTACACCTTC.

This clonotype was observed at least ten times. The rearrangement uses TRBV5-1 and TRBJ1-2; TRBD1 matches 9 bases. The CDR3 is made up of 15 amino acids. After removal of 0 bases from V and 5 bases from J, the junction contained 5 bases not matched to a gene. Germline-derived CDR1 and CDR2 are SGHRS and YFSETQ. The CDR3 nucleotides read TGCGCCAGCAGCTTGGATCCGGGACAGGGATATGGCTACACCTTC. Its protein is CASSLDPGQGYGYTF. Using reference TRBV5-1 and TRBJ1-2 for the parts outside the CDR3, the full variable domain is KAGVTQTPRYLIKTRGQQVTLSCSPISGHRSVSWYQQTPGQGLQFLFEYFSETQRNKGNFPGRFSGRQFSNSRSEMNVSTLELGDSALYLCASSLDPGQGYGYTFGSGTRLTVV.

The chain employs TRBV4-2 and TRBJ2-5; D may correspond to TRBD1 or TRBD2 (6 bases each). This CDR3 has 18 residues. Germline V gene lookup returns CDR1 LGHNA and CDR2 YNFKEQ. The ends were cut back, 0 bases at V and 2 bases at J, with 19 bases in the middle. The CDR3 DNA is TGTGCCAGCAGCCAAGAGGCCGACCGGGGGCGCCCTCAAGAGACCCAGTACTTC. Translating gives CASSQEADRGRPQETQYF.

This clonotype was seen a single time. The V and J genes are TRBV3-1 and TRBJ2-7, with a weak D call TRBD2 (5 bases). Trimming took 4 bases from V and 1 from J, leaving 17 bases between them. The CDR3 is 16 residues long. The germline CDR1 and CDR2 sequences are LGHDT and YNNKEL (reference sequence). The CDR3: CASSPPSGISSYEQYF. CDR3 coding DNA: TGTGCCAGCAGCCCCCCCTCCGGGATCTCATCCTACGAGCAGTACTTC.

This clonotype was detected only a few times. The chain is built from TRBV28 and TRBJ2-1; D is uncertain. Germline V CDR1 and CDR2: MDHEN, SYDVKM. Trimming left V 7 bases short and J 0 bases short, with 7 bases between. The CDR3 consists of 13 residues. The CDR3 here is CASIPFSYNEQFF. Here the CDR3 DNA reads TGTGCCAGCATCCCATTCTCCTACAATGAGCAGTTCTTC.

V usage is TRBV20-1 and J usage is TRBJ2-1; 10 bases align to TRBD2. CDR1 is DFQATT, CDR2 SNEGSKA, per germline (reference sequence). This CDR3 is built from 15 residues. The ends lost 4 bases at V and 8 bases at J; junction bases unmatched: 11. The CDR3 sequence: CSATKGTAGGDEQFF. CDR3 sequence (DNA): TGCAGTGCTACTAAAGGGACAGCGGGGGGGGATGAGCAGTTCTTC.

V usage is TRBV18 and J usage is TRBJ2-1, with 8 positions matching TRBD2. Germline assignment: CDR1 KGHSH and CDR2 LQKENI. The CDR3 extends over 17 amino acids. V lost 1 base to trimming and J lost 5 bases; unmatched junction nucleotides: 10. The CDR3 sequence is CASSPQRSGGSDNEQFF. DNA of the CDR3: TGTGCCAGCTCACCACAGCGCAGCGGGGGTTCCGACAATGAGCAGTTCTTC.

In its sample, this clonotype was seen a few times. The rearrangement joins TRBV4-2 to TRBJ1-2, with 8 bases fitting TRBD1. The CDR3 loop spans 13 amino acids. CDR1 is LGHNA and CDR2 is YNFKEQ in the germline V gene. With 3 bases clipped from V and 8 bases from J, the junction kept 5 bases outside the gene matches. The CDR3: CASSHRTGSGYTF. CDR3 DNA: TGTGCCAGCAGCCATCGGACAGGGTCCGGCTACACCTTC.

This chain connects TRBV29-1 to TRBJ2-7; D call uncertain. The V gene lost 7 bases and the J gene lost 0 bases, with 16 bases spanning the gap. The germline V gene has CDR1 SQVTM and CDR2 ANQGSEA. The CDR3 is made up of 14 amino acids. This CDR3 is CSALAPLTSYEQYF. CDR3 coding DNA: TGCAGCGCCTTGGCTCCGTTGACCTCCTACGAGCAGTACTTC.

This clonotype was found a few times. The V call is TRBV6-2 or TRBV6-3, the J call TRBJ2-1, with TRBD2 matching over 7 bases. V shed 4 bases, J shed 0 bases, and the junction held 6 bases outside the gene matches. There are 16 residues in the CDR3. The germline V gene has CDR1 MNHEY and CDR2 SVGEGT. CDR3 DNA: TGTGCCAGCAGTTTTTCTAGCGGAATCTCCTACAATGAGCAGTTCTTC. Protein: CASSFSSGISYNEQFF.

In this sample, this clonotype turned up a few times. The chain carries TRBV28 and TRBJ2-7, with a possible D match to TRBD1 (5 bases). Germline V gene data show CDR1 as MDHEN and CDR2 as SYDVKM. Trimming pared 5 bases from V and 9 bases from J, leaving 23 bases between. The CDR3 has 15 residues. Written as DNA, the CDR3 is TGTGCCAGCAGTCCCTACGACAGCCGGGCAAATGGGCAGTACTTC. Its translation is CASSPYDSRANGQYF.

This clonotype was seen a handful of times. This rearrangement joins TRBV7-8 to TRBJ2-6; TRBD1 is a possible D gene (6 bases). This CDR3 has 18 residues. Trimming stripped 3 bases from V and 0 bases from J, with 15 bases between. CDR1 and CDR2 from the germline V gene are SGHVS and FQNEAQ. The CDR3 loop reads CASSLHREKPSGANVLTF. Here the CDR3 DNA reads TGTGCCAGCAGCTTGCACAGGGAGAAACCCTCTGGGGCCAACGTCCTGACTTTC.

This clonotype showed up just a few times. The V call is TRBV20-1, the J call TRBJ2-5, with 16 nucleotides matching TRBD2. This CDR3 is 15 amino acids long. V lost 5 bases and J lost 1; bases outside the gene matches: 1. Germline values: CDR1 DFQATT, CDR2 SNEGSKA (reference sequence). The CDR3 loop reads CSAGTSGGAQETQYF. CDR3 in DNA: TGCAGTGCTGGGACTAGCGGGGGGGCCCAAGAGACCCAGTACTTC.